The clone carrying this T cell receptor beta chain was recorded many times. The antigen is not known. V lost 0 bases to trimming and J lost 9 bases, with 13 bases between them. In germline, CDR1 is MNHEY, CDR2 SMNVEV (reference sequence). The CDR3 has 14 residues. This sample is part of a study of regulatory T cells in long-lasting Graves disease. Background on the study: Graves' patients, diagnosed recently, had received antithyroid drugs under 3 months. Notes on the study in general: Accuracy was possibly reduced by small sample size. New patients shared some 980 public clonotypes, and persistent patients shared more, with 2,741.

Time point described: newly diagnosed GD, antithyroid drugs for less than 3 months. The TCR library used RNA extracted from PBMCs. Construction of the TCR beta libraries employed iRepertoire HTBI primers in conjunction with Arm-PCR of CDR3 regions. Via MiXCR, TCRdb re-called the multiplex PCR reads, giving one row per CDR3 protein. The table records about 380,000 distinct CDR3 sequences, around a sixth of them present only once. Here the sequenced sample was peripheral blood mononuclear cells (PBMCs), taken at new diagnosis, from a patient treated with antithyroid drugs. The chain carries TRBV27 and TRBJ2-3, with D unclear. The TCR originated in a female donor with Graves disease. This CDR3 is CASSLSLQIATQYF. Here the CDR3 DNA reads TGTGCCAGCAGTTTATCGTTACAGATCGCAACGCAGTATTTT.